These 17 T cell receptor beta chains share one sample of origin, sequenced in a study of blood T cell repertoires in COVID-19. Clones were sequenced by immunoSEQ multiplex PCR, and TCRdb holds only the in-frame ones, with some missing. This sample has about 210,000 clones; about 91% occur once, and the top ten carry approximately 1.2%. Material for sequencing was peripheral blood. The receptor set was obtained from a man younger than 45 with acute or convalescent COVID-19.

DNA of the CDR3: TGTGCCAGCAGGCCTATAGCGGGACTGACCTACGAGCAGTACTTC. Its protein is CASRPIAGLTYEQYF. The chain has TRBV28 and TRBJ2-7; TRBD2 matches 8 bases. V gave up 6 bases and J gave up 2 bases; unmatched junction bases: 9. In germline, CDR1 is MDHEN, CDR2 SYDVKM. CDR3 length: 15 amino acids.

The rearrangement joins TRBV4-1 to TRBJ2-7; the match to TRBD1 covers 12 bases. This CDR3 has 15 residues. J lost 7 bases, V lost 4 bases, and 8 bases had no gene match. CDR1 MGHRA and CDR2 YSYEKL come from the germline V gene. CDR3 residues: CASSLTGTGGGEQYF. DNA of the CDR3: TGCGCCAGCAGCCTTACCGGGACAGGGGGCGGTGAGCAGTACTTC.

The chain combines TRBV29-1 with TRBJ1-1; D is possibly TRBD1 (5 bases). Germline V gene data show CDR1 as SQVTM and CDR2 as ANQGSEA. CDR3 size: 12 residues. V gave up 5 bases and J gave up 4 bases, with 11 bases separating them. The CDR3 nucleotides read TGCAGCGTTTTTTGGGGACTCACTGAAGCTTTCTTT. Its translation: CSVFWGLTEAFF.

The gene calls are TRBV19 and TRBJ1-5, with 8 positions matching TRBD1. The germline gives CDR1 LNHDA, CDR2 SQIVND (reference sequence). The V gene end was trimmed by 3 bases and the J gene end by 5 bases; junction bases not matched to a gene: 6. This CDR3 contains 15 residues. DNA of the CDR3: TGTGCCAGTAGTATTTGGGCAGGGGGCGATCAGCCCCAGCATTTT. It translates to CASSIWAGGDQPQHF.

This clone came up once. The chain recombines TRBV11-2 with TRBJ1-1; D is unresolved. The V gene lost 2 bases and the J gene lost 2 bases, with 3 bases spanning the gap. This CDR3 is 12 amino acids long. Per the germline V gene, CDR1 is SGHAT and CDR2 is FQNNGV. The DNA of the CDR3 is TGTGCCAGCAGCTTAATAAACACTGAAGCTTTCTTT. This codes for CASSLINTEAFF.

V usage is TRBV27 and J usage is TRBJ2-6; TRBD1 is a possible D gene (6 bases). Germline-derived CDR1 and CDR2 are MNHEY and SMNVEV (reference sequence). CDR3 length equals 16 residues. The V end lost 2 bases, the J end lost 2 bases, and 10 bases lay between the germline ends. The CDR3 DNA reads TGTGCCAGCAGTTTAAGGTCAGGGGCTGGGGCCAACGTCCTGACTTTC. As protein: CASSLRSGAGANVLTF.

The rearrangement joins TRBV6-1 to TRBJ1-2; D unresolved. The germline V gene has CDR1 MNHNS and CDR2 SASEGT. V was cut by 2 bases and J by 2 bases, with 6 bases left in between. The CDR3 is 13 residues long. The CDR3 region is CASSEQANYGYTF. In nucleotides, the CDR3 is TGTGCCAGCAGTGAACAGGCCAACTATGGCTACACCTTC.

The V and J genes are TRBV7-9 and TRBJ1-1, with TRBD1 identical over 7 bases. The CDR3 has 12 residues. Germline-derived CDR1 and CDR2 are SEHNR and FQNEAQ (reference sequence). Losses at the gene ends were 5 bases for V and 11 bases for J; bases not matched to a gene: 8. CDR3 in amino acids: CASSLIDRDAFF. CDR3 nucleotide sequence: TGTGCCAGCAGCCTCATAGACAGGGATGCTTTCTTT.

CDR3: CAISGTSGTPETYEQYF. CDR3 coding DNA: TGTGCCATCAGTGGAACTTCCGGGACTCCGGAGACCTACGAGCAGTACTTC. This chain uses TRBV10-3 with TRBJ2-7; weak D call: TRBD2 (6 bases). This CDR3 is built from 17 residues. Germline CDR1 and CDR2: ENHRY and SYGVKD. The V end was cut by 4 bases, the J end by 2 bases, with 21 bases between.

This clone was detected only once. V usage is TRBV19 and J usage is TRBJ1-2; no clear D gene. From germline, CDR1 is LNHDA and CDR2 SQIVND (reference sequence). Trimming removed 0 bases at V and 0 bases at J, with 8 bases between. The length of the CDR3 is 15 residues. In nucleotides, the CDR3 is TGTGCCAGTAGTATAGAGGGCAGAGCTAACTATGGCTACACCTTC. This encodes CASSIEGRANYGYTF.

The CDR3, as DNA: TGTGCCAGCCCTTTGAGGCCTAGCGGGAACAATGAGCAGTTCTTC. Amino acids: CASPLRPSGNNEQFF. The rearrangement joins TRBV5-8 to TRBJ2-1, with 9 bases identical to TRBD2. CDR1 is SGHTS and CDR2 is YDEGEE in the germline V gene. V shed 7 bases and J 5 bases; nucleotides not matched to a gene: 10. CDR3 length: 15 residues.

The genes are TRBV28 and TRBJ1-1; TRBD1 is a possible D gene (5 bases). This CDR3 is 13 amino acids long. Trimming cost V 8 bases and J 1 base, with 11 bases left between them. CDR1 is MDHEN, CDR2 SYDVKM, per germline. The CDR3 loop is CASFREPNTEAFF. CDR3 nucleotides: TGTGCCAGCTTCAGGGAACCGAACACTGAAGCTTTCTTT.

Written as DNA, the CDR3 is TGTGCCAGCAGCCAAGATGGGGGACCCGACAGGGGGAATCAGCCCCAGCATTTT. It is translated as CASSQDGGPDRGNQPQHF. The chain recombines TRBV4-2 with TRBJ1-5; TRBD1 agrees at 9 bases. V was clipped by 0 bases and J by 4 bases; unmatched bases: 10. The CDR3 totals 18 residues. CDR1 is LGHNA, CDR2 YNFKEQ, per germline.

The chain couples TRBV11-2 to TRBJ2-3, with 8 bases that match TRBD1. CDR1 is SGHAT and CDR2 is FQNNGV in the germline V gene. CDR3 size: 14 residues. Germline trimming cut 5 bases from V and 5 bases from J; bases unmatched to any gene: 6. CDR3 amino acids: CASSGDRSLDTQYF. In nucleotides, the CDR3 is TGTGCCAGCAGCGGGGACAGGTCCCTAGATACGCAGTATTTT.

This chain links TRBV5-1 with TRBJ2-7; 10 bases match TRBD2. With V trimmed by 4 bases and J by 5 bases, 9 bases remained unmatched. This CDR3 has 15 amino acids. CDR1 and CDR2 (germline): SGHRS, YFSETQ. The CDR3 region has the DNA TGCGCCAGCAGCCCCCTAGCGGGGGTTGATCACGAGCAGTACTTC. It is translated as CASSPLAGVDHEQYF. Based on the CDR3 plus reference TRBV5-1 and TRBJ2-7, the full variable domain is KAGVTQTPRYLIKTRGQQVTLSCSPISGHRSVSWYQQTPGQGLQFLFEYFSETQRNKGNFPGRFSGRQFSNSRSEMNVSTLELGDSALYLCASSPLAGVDHEQYFGPGTRLTVT.

The chain uses TRBV10-3 and TRBJ2-7; 11 nucleotides match TRBD1. CDR3 length: 14 amino acids. V lost 11 bases, J lost 3 bases, and 9 bases stayed unmatched. Germline CDR1 is ENHRY and CDR2 is SYGVKD. CDR3 sequence: CASSPGQGGYEQYF. The DNA of the CDR3 is TGTGCCTCTTCACCGGGACAGGGGGGCTACGAGCAGTACTTC.

The chain carries TRBV2 and TRBJ1-6, with 7 positions matching TRBD1. This CDR3 is 15 amino acids long. The V and J ends lost 6 bases and 8 bases, in that order; junction bases with no gene match: 10. Germline CDR1 reads SNHLY; CDR2 reads FYNNEI. CDR3: CASRVTGTEYSPLHF. DNA of the CDR3: TGTGCCAGCAGAGTTACCGGGACAGAGTATTCACCCCTCCACTTT.